This TCR beta chain was obtained from a study of technical replicates of blood from several donors. The table came from immunoSEQ multiplex PCR; TCRdb's copy has only in-frame clones and leaves some out. The sample holds about 57,000 clones, 93% seen once. V was pared by 1 base and J by 9 bases, with 5 bases between. Looked up from germline, CDR1 is SGHDT and CDR2 is YYEEEE. This CDR3 is 11 amino acids long. The rearrangement links TRBV5-6 to TRBJ2-1; D gene uncertain. This TCR was sampled from a human donor in good health. Some clones in this sample may be carry-over from other donors' samples. The sequencing sample was made of PBMCs. CDR3 DNA: TGTGCCAGCAGCTTGACGGGTGAGCAGTTCTTC. Translated: CASSLTGEQFF.